Presented here are 19 T cell receptor beta chains from one specimen sequenced in a study of T-cell reconstitution after alpha-beta-depleted transplantation in children. Researchers prepared the TCRbeta library using unique molecular identifiers, the study reports. TCRdb passed the PCR reads through MiXCR, listing each CDR3 protein once. This sample yields approximately 230,000 distinct CDR3 sequences, of which roughly a quarter are seen a single time; more than 4.5% belongs to the top ten. Material: PBMCs, mostly from graft donor cells, obtained 360 days after TCRalphabeta/CD19-depleted stem cell transplant. The receptors here all came from a female patient between 2 and 15 years old who had a stem cell transplant for congenital amegakaryocytic thrombocytopenia, so the T cells may come from the graft donor.

The table lists this clonotype with a few counts. The V gene is TRBV29-1, the J gene TRBJ2-3, with 12 bases that match TRBD2. Looked up from germline, CDR1 is SQVTM and CDR2 is ANQGSEA. The CDR3 runs 16 residues. V shed 1 base, J shed 2 bases, and the junction held 4 bases outside the gene matches. CDR3 nucleotides: TGCAGCGTTGAAGGGACTAGCGGGACCCTCACAGATACGCAGTATTTT. This translates into CSVEGTSGTLTDTQYF.

V is TRBV9 and J is TRBJ2-1; TRBD2 might be the D (6 bases). Trimming took off 1 base at V and 0 bases at J, with 11 bases between the two ends. CDR3 length equals 16 residues. Germline CDR1 is SGDLS and CDR2 is YYNGEE. The CDR3 DNA is TGTGCCAGCAGCGTACCGGACTACGCCTCCTACAATGAGCAGTTCTTC. Translated, it gives CASSVPDYASYNEQFF.

The chain uses TRBV6-2 or TRBV6-3 and TRBJ2-2; 13 bases match TRBD2. CDR3 length: 18 amino acids. The germline V gene encodes CDR1 MNHEY and CDR2 SVGEGT. J was trimmed by 2 bases and V by 2 bases; bases with no gene match: 5. The chain's CDR3 is CASSYIGTSGINTGELFF. For the CDR3, the DNA is TGTGCCAGCAGTTACATTGGGACTAGCGGGATAAACACCGGGGAGCTGTTTTTT.

CDR3 nucleotide sequence: TGTGCCAGCAGCTTATCGCAAACCTACGAGCAGTACTTC. The encoded protein is CASSLSQTYEQYF. The chain combines TRBV11-1 with TRBJ2-7, with no clear D. V was pared by 2 bases and J by 2 bases, with 7 bases between. This CDR3 is 13 amino acids long. Per the germline V gene, CDR1 is SGHAT and CDR2 is FQDESV (reference sequence).

This clonotype has just a few counts. The chain couples TRBV27 to TRBJ2-2; D not certain. V was trimmed by 3 bases and J by 3 bases, leaving 5 bases between them. Germline V gene data show CDR1 as MNHEY and CDR2 as SMNVEV (reference sequence). This CDR3 region has 13 residues. The CDR3 DNA sequence: TGTGCCAGCAGTTTTGAATACACCGGGGAGCTGTTTTTT. It translates to CASSFEYTGELFF.

This chain connects TRBV5-1 to TRBJ1-3; a weak D match, TRBD1 (6 bases). Germline V gives CDR1 SGHRS, CDR2 YFSETQ. This CDR3 is built from 15 residues. V lost 2 bases and J lost 0, with 9 bases in between. CDR3 coding DNA: TGCGCCAGCAGCTTTGCAGGGGACTCTGGAAACACCATATATTTT. Amino acids: CASSFAGDSGNTIYF. The whole variable domain, filled in from reference TRBV5-1 and TRBJ1-3, reads KAGVTQTPRYLIKTRGQQVTLSCSPISGHRSVSWYQQTPGQGLQFLFEYFSETQRNKGNFPGRFSGRQFSNSRSEMNVSTLELGDSALYLCASSFAGDSGNTIYFGEGSWLTVV.

The chain links TRBV5-1 to TRBJ2-7; 8 nucleotides agree with TRBD2. In germline, CDR1 is SGHRS, CDR2 YFSETQ. Trimming removed 5 bases from V and 0 bases from J; junction bases left unmatched: 7. The CDR3 length is 15 residues. The CDR3 nucleotides read TGCGCCAGCAGGAGACTAGCGAGGAGCTCCTACGAGCAGTACTTC. It translates to CASRRLARSSYEQYF.

The genes are TRBV4-1 and TRBJ2-4; D unresolved. Germline CDR1 is MGHRA and CDR2 is YSYEKL. V was trimmed by 1 base and J by 9 bases, leaving 19 bases between them. The CDR3 has 16 residues. The CDR3 here is CASSQVYSRKVGIQYF. For the CDR3, the DNA is TGCGCCAGCAGCCAAGTGTATTCCCGGAAGGTTGGCATTCAGTACTTC.

The V gene is TRBV15, the J gene TRBJ2-3, with TRBD2 matching over 11 bases. The germline gives CDR1 LNHNV, CDR2 YYDKDF (reference sequence). The CDR3 consists of 13 residues. V lost 9 bases to trimming and J lost 3 bases; unmatched junction nucleotides: 2. In nucleotides, the CDR3 is TGTGCCACGAGACTAGCGGGGACAGATACGCAGTATTTT. It is translated as CATRLAGTDTQYF.

This clonotype was counted a single time. The rearrangement joins TRBV6-1 to TRBJ2-3, with 9 bases lining up with TRBD1. V shed 5 bases, J shed 3 bases, and the junction held 3 bases outside the gene matches. CDR1 is MNHNS and CDR2 is SASEGT in the germline V gene. The CDR3 is 14 amino acids. CDR3 loop: CASSRGTGTDTQYF. Written as DNA, the CDR3 is TGTGCCAGCAGTCGAGGGACAGGGACAGATACGCAGTATTTT.

This chain's CDR3 is CASRTGSNNEQFF. The CDR3 nucleotides are TGTGCCAGTCGGACAGGAAGTAACAATGAGCAGTTCTTC. This chain links TRBV27 with TRBJ2-1; 7 nucleotides line up with TRBD1. Looked up from germline, CDR1 is MNHEY and CDR2 is SMNVEV (reference sequence). The CDR3 has 13 amino acids. Losses at the gene ends were 9 bases for V and 5 bases for J; bases not matched to a gene: 7.

V gene TRBV5-1 combines with J gene TRBJ2-5, with D unclear. V was clipped by 2 bases and J by 3 bases, with 5 bases between them. This CDR3 is built from 12 residues. CDR1 is SGHRS and CDR2 is YFSETQ in the germline V gene. CDR3 sequence reads: CASSFTKETQYF. The DNA of the CDR3 is TGCGCCAGCAGCTTTACTAAAGAGACCCAGTACTTC.

V gene TRBV29-1 combines with J gene TRBJ2-1; the D gene is possibly TRBD1 (6 bases). The CDR3 has 14 residues. CDR1 is SQVTM and CDR2 is ANQGSEA in the germline V gene. Trimming removed 6 bases from V and 8 bases from J, with 20 bases in between. The CDR3 nucleotides read TGCAGCGTCCCAGTGGGGGCGCGGGTCGATGAGCAGTTCTTC. It is translated as CSVPVGARVDEQFF.

This clonotype has a handful of counts. The chain joins TRBV3-1 to TRBJ2-3; a possible D gene is TRBD2 (6 bases). Germline V gene sequence: CDR1 LGHDT, CDR2 YNNKEL (reference sequence). V gave up 3 bases and J gave up 6 bases, with 19 bases separating them. The CDR3 is made up of 16 amino acids. CDR3 sequence: CASSQLGRGSFDTQYF. The CDR3 bases are TGTGCCAGCAGCCAGTTGGGTCGGGGGAGTTTTGATACGCAGTATTTT.

In this sample, this clonotype turned up a few times. The chain combines TRBV29-1 with TRBJ2-1; maybe TRBD2 (5 bases). CDR1 and CDR2 (germline): SQVTM, ANQGSEA. Trimming pared 3 bases from V and 6 bases from J, leaving 15 bases between. The length of the CDR3 is 14 residues. As DNA, the CDR3 is TGCAGCGTTGATTTGGAGGCGCCTGTCAATGAGCAGTTCTTC. Protein product: CSVDLEAPVNEQFF.

The chain recombines TRBV6-5 with TRBJ2-7; weak D call: TRBD2 (7 bases). The CDR3 sequence is 14 residues long. V was clipped by 4 bases and J by 7 bases, with 17 bases between them. CDR1 is MNHEY and CDR2 is SVGAGI in the germline V gene. The CDR3 DNA sequence: TGTGCCAGCAGTTCAGGCGGGAGAGGGGGGGAGCAGTACTTC. Translation gives CASSSGGRGGEQYF.

J is TRBJ2-7 and V is TRBV10-3, with D tentatively TRBD2 (5 bases). This CDR3 has 13 residues. Trimming left V 3 bases short and J 4 bases short, with 10 bases between. CDR1 and CDR2 from the germline V gene are ENHRY and SYGVKD. The CDR3 DNA follows: TGTGCCATCAGTGATCCTCGGACTTACGAGCAGTACTTC. Residues: CAISDPRTYEQYF.

The sample holds many counts of this clonotype. The J gene is TRBJ1-1, the V gene TRBV5-1, with 9 bases identical to TRBD1. Germline CDR1 and CDR2: SGHRS and YFSETQ. CDR3 length: 15 amino acids. J gave up 1 base and V 1 base, and 2 bases lay outside the gene matches. CDR3 loop: CASSLWGQGNTEAFF. CDR3 DNA sequence: TGCGCCAGCAGCTTGTGGGGACAGGGGAACACTGAAGCTTTCTTT. The complete variable domain, with remaining parts taken from reference TRBV5-1 and TRBJ1-1, reads KAGVTQTPRYLIKTRGQQVTLSCSPISGHRSVSWYQQTPGQGLQFLFEYFSETQRNKGNFPGRFSGRQFSNSRSEMNVSTLELGDSALYLCASSLWGQGNTEAFFGQGTRLTVV.

The chain is built from TRBV29-1 and TRBJ2-7; 8 bases map to TRBD1. V shed 4 bases, J shed 7 bases, and the junction held 9 bases outside the gene matches. CDR3 length: 13 residues. CDR1 is SQVTM, CDR2 ANQGSEA, per germline. The CDR3 nucleotides read TGCAGCGTTGGCCGGGACAGGTCTGGTGAGCAGTACTTC. Its translation is CSVGRDRSGEQYF.